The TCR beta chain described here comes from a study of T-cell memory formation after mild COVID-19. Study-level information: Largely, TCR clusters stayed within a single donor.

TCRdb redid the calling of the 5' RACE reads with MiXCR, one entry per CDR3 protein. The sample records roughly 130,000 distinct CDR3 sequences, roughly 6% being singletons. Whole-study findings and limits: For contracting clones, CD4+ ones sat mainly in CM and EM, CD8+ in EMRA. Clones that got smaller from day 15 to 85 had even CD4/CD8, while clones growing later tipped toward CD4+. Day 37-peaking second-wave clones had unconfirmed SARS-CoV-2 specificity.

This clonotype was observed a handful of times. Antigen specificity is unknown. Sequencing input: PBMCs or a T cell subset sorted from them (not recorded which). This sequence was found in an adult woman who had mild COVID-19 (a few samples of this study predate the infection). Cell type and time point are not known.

The CDR3 DNA reads as TGTGCCAGCAGCTTAAGTGTCGCGGGCCCTCTTTTGAACACCGGGGAGCTGTTTTTT. Protein product: CASSLSVAGPLLNTGELFF. The chain carries TRBV7-2 and TRBJ2-2; D possibly corresponds to TRBD2 (5 bases). The CDR3 has 19 amino acids. Looked up from germline, CDR1 is SGHTA and CDR2 is FQGNSA. Trimming removed 2 bases at V and 1 base at J, with 20 bases between.